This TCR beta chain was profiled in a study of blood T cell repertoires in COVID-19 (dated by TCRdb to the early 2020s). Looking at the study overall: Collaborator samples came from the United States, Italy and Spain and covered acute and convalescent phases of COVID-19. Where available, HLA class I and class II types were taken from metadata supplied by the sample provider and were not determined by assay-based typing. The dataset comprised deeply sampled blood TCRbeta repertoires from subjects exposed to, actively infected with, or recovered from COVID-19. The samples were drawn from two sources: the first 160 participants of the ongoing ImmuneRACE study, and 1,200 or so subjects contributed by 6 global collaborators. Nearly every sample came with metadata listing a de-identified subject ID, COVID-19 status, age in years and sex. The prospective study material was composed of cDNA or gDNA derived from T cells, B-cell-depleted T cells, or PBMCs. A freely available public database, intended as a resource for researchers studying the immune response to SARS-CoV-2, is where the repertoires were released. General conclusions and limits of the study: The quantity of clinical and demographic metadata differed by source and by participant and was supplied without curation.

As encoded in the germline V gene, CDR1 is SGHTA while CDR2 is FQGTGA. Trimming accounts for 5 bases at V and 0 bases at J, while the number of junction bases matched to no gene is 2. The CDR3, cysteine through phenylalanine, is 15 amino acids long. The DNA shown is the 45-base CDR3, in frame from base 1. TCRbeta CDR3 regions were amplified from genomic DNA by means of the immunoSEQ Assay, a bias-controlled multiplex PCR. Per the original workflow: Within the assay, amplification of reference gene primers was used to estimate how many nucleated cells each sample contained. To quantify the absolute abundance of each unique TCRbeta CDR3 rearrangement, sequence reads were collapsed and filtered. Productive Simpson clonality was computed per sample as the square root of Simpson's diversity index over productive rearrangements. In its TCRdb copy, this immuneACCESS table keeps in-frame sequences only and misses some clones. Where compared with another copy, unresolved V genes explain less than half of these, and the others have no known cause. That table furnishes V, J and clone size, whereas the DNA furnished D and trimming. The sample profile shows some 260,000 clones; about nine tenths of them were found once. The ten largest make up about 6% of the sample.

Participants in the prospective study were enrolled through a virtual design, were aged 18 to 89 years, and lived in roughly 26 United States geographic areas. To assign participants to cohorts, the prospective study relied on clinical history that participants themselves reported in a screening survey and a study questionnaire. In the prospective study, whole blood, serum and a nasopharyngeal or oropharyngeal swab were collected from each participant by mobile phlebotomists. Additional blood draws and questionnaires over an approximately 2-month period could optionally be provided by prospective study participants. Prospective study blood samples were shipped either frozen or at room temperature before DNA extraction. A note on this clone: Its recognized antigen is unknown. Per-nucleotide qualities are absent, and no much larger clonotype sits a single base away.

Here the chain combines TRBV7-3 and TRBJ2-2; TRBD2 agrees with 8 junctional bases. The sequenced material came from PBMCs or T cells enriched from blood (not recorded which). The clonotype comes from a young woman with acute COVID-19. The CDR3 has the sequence CASSRGGTNTGELFF. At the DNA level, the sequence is TGTGCCAGCAGCCGCGGGGGGACGAACACCGGGGAGCTGTTTTTT. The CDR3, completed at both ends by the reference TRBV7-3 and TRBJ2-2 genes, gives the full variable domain GAGVSQTPSNKVTEKGKYVELRCDPISGHTALYWYRQSLGQGPEFLIYFQGTGAADDSGLPNDRFFAVRPEGSVSTLKIQRTERGDSAVYLCASSRGGTNTGELFFGEGSRLTVL.